Listed here are 23 T cell receptor beta chains from one sample, sequenced in a study of blood T cell repertoires in COVID-19. Assay used: immunoSEQ multiplex PCR; TCRdb lists only in-frame clones, some missing. The data show tens of thousands of clones, 90% to 95% seen once. The sequenced material came from peripheral blood. These receptors all come from a human donor in a cohort sampled during active COVID-19.

The chain joins TRBV7-2 to TRBJ1-1; a possible D gene is TRBD1 (6 bases). The germline V gene encodes CDR1 SGHTA and CDR2 FQGNSA. The CDR3 runs 15 residues. With 4 bases removed from V and 8 bases from J, the gap between germline ends came to 20 bases. The CDR3 DNA is TGTGCCAGCAGCTACAGACCGGGACAAGTGGAAGAAGCTTTCTTT. Residues: CASSYRPGQVEEAFF.

The V call is TRBV5-5, the J call TRBJ1-2, with D unclear. Trimming pared 0 bases from V and 6 bases from J, leaving 6 bases between. Looked up from germline, CDR1 is SGHKS and CDR2 is YYEKEE (reference sequence). The CDR3 totals 12 residues. The CDR3 reads CASSLGGDGYTF. Here the CDR3 DNA reads TGTGCCAGCAGCTTGGGCGGGGATGGCTACACCTTC.

This clone appeared once. The chain is built from TRBV2 and TRBJ1-3, with D uncertain. Looked up from germline, CDR1 is SNHLY and CDR2 is FYNNEI. Trimming took off 7 bases at V and 2 bases at J, with 9 bases between the two ends. This CDR3 contains 13 residues. The CDR3 bases are TGTGCCAGCATAACTATAGCTGGAAACACCATATATTTT. It translates to CASITIAGNTIYF.

The chain has TRBV19 and TRBJ1-3; D gene ambiguous. The CDR3 is made up of 13 amino acids. Germline-derived CDR1 and CDR2 are LNHDA and SQIVND (reference sequence). Trimming removed 5 bases from V and 2 bases from J, with 7 bases in between. The CDR3 reads CASSGNTGNTIYF. The CDR3, as DNA: TGTGCCAGTAGTGGCAATACTGGAAACACCATATATTTT.

J is TRBJ2-1 and V is TRBV5-1; the D gene is possibly TRBD1 (5 bases). The V and J ends lost 3 bases and 8 bases respectively, with 12 bases between them. Germline loops: CDR1 SGHRS, CDR2 YFSETQ. The CDR3 runs to 13 residues. In nucleotides, the CDR3 is TGCGCCAGCAGCTCCCCAGGGAAGGATGAGCAGTTCTTC. Its protein is CASSSPGKDEQFF.

This clone came up once. The V call is TRBV19, the J call TRBJ2-5; 7 positions agree with TRBD1. Germline V gene sequence: CDR1 LNHDA, CDR2 SQIVND (reference sequence). The V and J ends lost 3 bases and 3 bases, in that order; junction bases with no gene match: 1. This CDR3 spans 13 amino acids. CDR3 amino acids: CASSMGTEETQYF. The DNA for the CDR3 is TGTGCCAGTAGTATGGGGACAGAAGAGACCCAGTACTTC.

J is TRBJ2-7 and V is TRBV18; 8 bases line up with TRBD1. The CDR3 runs to 18 residues. V was pared by 4 bases and J by 3 bases, with 17 bases of the junction left unmatched. Per the germline V gene, CDR1 is KGHSH and CDR2 is LQKENI. CDR3 in DNA: TGTGCCAGCTCACGCGACAGGGGACTGATAGGGGGGAACTACGAGCAGTACTTC. The encoded protein is CASSRDRGLIGGNYEQYF.

The chain joins TRBV7-2 to TRBJ2-2, with TRBD1 identical over 8 bases. This CDR3 comprises 14 residues. With 3 bases clipped from V and 7 bases from J, the junction kept 4 bases outside the gene matches. Germline V gene data show CDR1 as SGHTA and CDR2 as FQGNSA. The CDR3 DNA follows: TGTGCCAGCAGCTTGGACAGGGCTTACGGGGAGCTGTTTTTT. This sequence encodes CASSLDRAYGELFF.

The chain is built from TRBV5-4 and TRBJ2-2; D perhaps matches TRBD1 (6 bases). Trimming removed 4 bases at V and 4 bases at J, with 14 bases between. The germline V gene encodes CDR1 SGHNT and CDR2 YYREEE (reference sequence). The CDR3 runs to 15 residues. CDR3 region: CASSEKTRGTGELFF. DNA of the CDR3: TGTGCCAGCAGCGAGAAGACCAGGGGCACCGGGGAGCTGTTTTTT.

The chain uses TRBV5-4 and TRBJ2-1; tentative D call: TRBD1 (5 bases). From germline, CDR1 is SGHNT and CDR2 YYREEE (reference sequence). This CDR3 comprises 15 residues. Trimming stripped 0 bases from V and 7 bases from J, with 14 bases between. The CDR3 loop reads CASSLGLAGMNEQFF. DNA for the CDR3: TGTGCCAGCAGCTTGGGGCTGGCAGGGATGAATGAGCAGTTCTTC.

This chain connects TRBV5-1 to TRBJ1-6; tentatively, D is TRBD1 (6 bases). The length of the CDR3 is 14 residues. From germline, CDR1 is SGHRS and CDR2 YFSETQ. Deletions cut 1 base from V and 10 bases from J, with 12 bases between. Here the CDR3 reads CASSLQGYRSPLHF. The DNA of the CDR3 is TGCGCCAGCAGCTTGCAGGGGTATCGGTCACCCCTCCACTTT.

The genes are TRBV10-1 and TRBJ2-7, with TRBD1 matching 7 bases. The CDR3 contains 14 residues. Germline V gene sequence: CDR1 WNHNN, CDR2 SYGVQD (reference sequence). Trimming cost V 4 bases and J 0 bases; bases outside gene matches: 3. The chain's CDR3 is CASSATGSSYEQYF. The CDR3 DNA reads as TGCGCCAGCAGTGCGACAGGGAGCTCCTACGAGCAGTACTTC.

The chain is built from TRBV5-1 and TRBJ2-3; 7 bases match TRBD1. V was clipped by 4 bases and J by 2 bases; unmatched bases: 4. The CDR3 spans 14 residues. The germline gives CDR1 SGHRS, CDR2 YFSETQ. CDR3 loop: CASSTGQTTDTQYF. CDR3 in DNA: TGCGCCAGCAGCACGGGACAGACCACAGATACGCAGTATTTT.

This clone rates as medium-sized. The chain recombines TRBV4-2 with TRBJ1-4; D not resolved. The CDR3 sequence is 15 residues long. Trimming took 0 bases from V and 4 from J, leaving 9 bases between them. CDR1 and CDR2 (germline): LGHNA, YNFKEQ. This CDR3 is CASSQDRGNNEKLFF. DNA of the CDR3: TGTGCCAGCAGCCAAGATCGGGGTAATAATGAAAAACTGTTTTTT.

This chain's CDR3 is CASSWDRGDTGELFF. CDR3 nucleotide sequence: TGTGCCAGCAGTTGGGACAGGGGAGACACCGGGGAGCTGTTTTTT. This chain connects TRBV2 to TRBJ2-2; TRBD1 matches at 10 bases. The V gene end was trimmed by 5 bases and the J gene end by 3 bases; junction bases not matched to a gene: 3. The CDR3 spans 15 residues. The germline gives CDR1 SNHLY, CDR2 FYNNEI.

The chain carries TRBV27 and TRBJ1-1, with 10 bases that match TRBD1. There are 13 residues in the CDR3. The germline CDR1 and CDR2 sequences are MNHEY and SMNVEV (reference sequence). V shed 10 bases and J 5 bases; nucleotides not matched to a gene: 7. In DNA form, the CDR3 reads TGTGCCACTAAGAGGACAGGGGGAACTGAAGCTTTCTTT. As protein: CATKRTGGTEAFF.

The V and J genes are TRBV29-1 and TRBJ2-5, with D unresolved. The CDR3 is 14 residues long. Germline CDR1 reads SQVTM; CDR2 reads ANQGSEA. The V end lost 7 bases, the J end lost 4 bases, and 19 bases lay between the germline ends. The CDR3 bases are TGCAGCGGAGTCCGGTCAACGGGTTCAGAGACCCAGTACTTC. It specifies CSGVRSTGSETQYF.

V is TRBV6-2 or TRBV6-3 and J is TRBJ2-7; a weak D match, TRBD2 (6 bases). Deletions cut 7 bases from V and 3 bases from J, with 19 bases between. This CDR3 spans 15 amino acids. Germline CDR1 is MNHEY and CDR2 is SVGEGT. The CDR3 DNA reads as TGTGCCAGCACCCCCCGGGGGACTGTCGTCTACGAGCAGTACTTC. This encodes CASTPRGTVVYEQYF.

The gene calls are TRBV15 and TRBJ2-7; D is perhaps TRBD2 (6 bases). CDR3 length: 16 residues. Per the germline V gene, CDR1 is LNHNV and CDR2 is YYDKDF (reference sequence). The V gene lost 0 bases and the J gene lost 0 bases, with 12 bases spanning the gap. CDR3: CATSREYGGSSYEQYF. CDR3 in DNA: TGTGCCACCAGCAGAGAGTACGGGGGTAGCTCCTACGAGCAGTACTTC.

J is TRBJ1-6 and V is TRBV19, with 10 bases fitting TRBD1. Per the germline V gene, CDR1 is LNHDA and CDR2 is SQIVND (reference sequence). The V gene end was trimmed by 3 bases and the J gene end by 7 bases; junction bases not matched to a gene: 12. This CDR3 is built from 18 residues. Here the CDR3 reads CASSITPTGGAANSPLHF. CDR3 DNA sequence: TGTGCCAGTAGTATCACCCCGACAGGGGGCGCTGCCAATTCACCCCTCCACTTT.

The V call is TRBV5-1, the J call TRBJ2-5, with D unresolved. Germline CDR1 reads SGHRS; CDR2 reads YFSETQ. Trimming removed 4 bases from V and 3 bases from J, with 19 bases in between. The CDR3 has 16 amino acids. The CDR3 is CASSVFHYGSEETQYF. The CDR3 DNA reads as TGCGCCAGCAGCGTGTTCCATTATGGTTCGGAAGAGACCCAGTACTTC.

V is TRBV18 and J is TRBJ1-2; 7 positions match TRBD1. Losses at the gene ends were 4 bases for V and 6 bases for J; bases not matched to a gene: 11. Germline CDR1 KGHSH, CDR2 LQKENI. CDR3 size: 15 residues. The CDR3 protein is CASSLTTGKADGYTF. The CDR3 DNA is TGTGCCAGCTCACTTACGACAGGGAAGGCCGATGGCTACACCTTC. Full variable domain (outside the CDR3, taken from reference TRBV18 and TRBJ1-2): NAGVMQNPRHLVRRRGQEARLRCSPMKGHSHVYWYRQLPEEGLKFMVYLQKENIIDESGMPKERFSAEFPKEGPSILRIQQVVRGDSAAYFCASSLTTGKADGYTFGSGTRLTVV.

This clone occurred once. This chain connects TRBV28 to TRBJ2-7; 9 bases align to TRBD2. V shed 6 bases, J shed 3 bases, and the junction held 9 bases outside the gene matches. CDR1 MDHEN and CDR2 SYDVKM come from the germline V gene. The CDR3 has 15 residues. The DNA for the CDR3 is TGTGCCAGCAGGGCCTCTAGCGGGAAGATCTACGAGCAGTACTTC. Translated: CASRASSGKIYEQYF.